The 3 T cell receptor beta chains below all came from one sample that was sequenced in a study of blood T cell repertoires in COVID-19. Here immunoSEQ multiplex PCR was the method, and the copy in TCRdb shows in-frame clones only, minus some. Of some 57,000 clones listed, 80% to 95% are singletons. The sample taken for sequencing was peripheral blood. These receptors all come from a human donor in a cohort sampled during active COVID-19.

The chain couples TRBV14 to TRBJ2-5, with no clear D. Between the trimmed V and J ends, which lost 1 base and 4 bases, there was a span of 13 bases. This CDR3 comprises 15 residues. Germline values: CDR1 SGHDN, CDR2 FVKESK. CDR3 residues: CASSQGSGVGETQYF. The CDR3 region has the DNA TGTGCCAGCAGCCAAGGGTCGGGTGTGGGAGAGACCCAGTACTTC.

V usage is TRBV5-1 and J usage is TRBJ2-7, with 8 bases aligning to TRBD2. Germline values: CDR1 SGHRS, CDR2 YFSETQ. The trim removed 0 bases at V and 1 base at J, leaving 9 bases unmatched. The CDR3 covers 17 residues. The CDR3 is CASSLDLTSGGSYEQYF. The CDR3 nucleotides read TGCGCCAGCAGCTTGGACCTTACTAGCGGTGGGTCCTACGAGCAGTACTTC.

The chain joins TRBV24-1 to TRBJ2-7; 7 nucleotides line up with TRBD1. CDR3 length: 13 amino acids. The germline CDR1 and CDR2 sequences are KGHDR and SFDVKD. The trim removed 0 bases at V and 6 bases at J, leaving 1 base unmatched. Here the CDR3 reads CATSDLSGGEQYF. Here the CDR3 DNA reads TGTGCCACCAGTGATTTGTCAGGGGGCGAGCAGTACTTC.